This T cell receptor (beta chain) was recorded in a study of CDR3 diversity in severe acne. CDR3 length: 15 residues. The germline V gene encodes CDR1 SGHNT and CDR2 YYREEE (reference sequence). Each CDR3 protein gets one entry after TCRdb re-called the PCR reads with MiXCR. The profile covers roughly 100,000 distinct CDR3 sequences, with approximately 47% appearing a single time and around an eighth taken by the ten largest. Of note for this clonotype: The junction differs from germline at one of its ends, possibly a read error.

The source is a male donor with acne. The sequenced sample consisted of blood. The genes are TRBV5-4 and TRBJ1-2; 10 bases agree with TRBD1. The CDR3 here is CASTLRQGADYGHTF. DNA for the CDR3: TGTGCCAGCACTCTTAGACAGGGGGCGGACTATGGCCACACCTTC.